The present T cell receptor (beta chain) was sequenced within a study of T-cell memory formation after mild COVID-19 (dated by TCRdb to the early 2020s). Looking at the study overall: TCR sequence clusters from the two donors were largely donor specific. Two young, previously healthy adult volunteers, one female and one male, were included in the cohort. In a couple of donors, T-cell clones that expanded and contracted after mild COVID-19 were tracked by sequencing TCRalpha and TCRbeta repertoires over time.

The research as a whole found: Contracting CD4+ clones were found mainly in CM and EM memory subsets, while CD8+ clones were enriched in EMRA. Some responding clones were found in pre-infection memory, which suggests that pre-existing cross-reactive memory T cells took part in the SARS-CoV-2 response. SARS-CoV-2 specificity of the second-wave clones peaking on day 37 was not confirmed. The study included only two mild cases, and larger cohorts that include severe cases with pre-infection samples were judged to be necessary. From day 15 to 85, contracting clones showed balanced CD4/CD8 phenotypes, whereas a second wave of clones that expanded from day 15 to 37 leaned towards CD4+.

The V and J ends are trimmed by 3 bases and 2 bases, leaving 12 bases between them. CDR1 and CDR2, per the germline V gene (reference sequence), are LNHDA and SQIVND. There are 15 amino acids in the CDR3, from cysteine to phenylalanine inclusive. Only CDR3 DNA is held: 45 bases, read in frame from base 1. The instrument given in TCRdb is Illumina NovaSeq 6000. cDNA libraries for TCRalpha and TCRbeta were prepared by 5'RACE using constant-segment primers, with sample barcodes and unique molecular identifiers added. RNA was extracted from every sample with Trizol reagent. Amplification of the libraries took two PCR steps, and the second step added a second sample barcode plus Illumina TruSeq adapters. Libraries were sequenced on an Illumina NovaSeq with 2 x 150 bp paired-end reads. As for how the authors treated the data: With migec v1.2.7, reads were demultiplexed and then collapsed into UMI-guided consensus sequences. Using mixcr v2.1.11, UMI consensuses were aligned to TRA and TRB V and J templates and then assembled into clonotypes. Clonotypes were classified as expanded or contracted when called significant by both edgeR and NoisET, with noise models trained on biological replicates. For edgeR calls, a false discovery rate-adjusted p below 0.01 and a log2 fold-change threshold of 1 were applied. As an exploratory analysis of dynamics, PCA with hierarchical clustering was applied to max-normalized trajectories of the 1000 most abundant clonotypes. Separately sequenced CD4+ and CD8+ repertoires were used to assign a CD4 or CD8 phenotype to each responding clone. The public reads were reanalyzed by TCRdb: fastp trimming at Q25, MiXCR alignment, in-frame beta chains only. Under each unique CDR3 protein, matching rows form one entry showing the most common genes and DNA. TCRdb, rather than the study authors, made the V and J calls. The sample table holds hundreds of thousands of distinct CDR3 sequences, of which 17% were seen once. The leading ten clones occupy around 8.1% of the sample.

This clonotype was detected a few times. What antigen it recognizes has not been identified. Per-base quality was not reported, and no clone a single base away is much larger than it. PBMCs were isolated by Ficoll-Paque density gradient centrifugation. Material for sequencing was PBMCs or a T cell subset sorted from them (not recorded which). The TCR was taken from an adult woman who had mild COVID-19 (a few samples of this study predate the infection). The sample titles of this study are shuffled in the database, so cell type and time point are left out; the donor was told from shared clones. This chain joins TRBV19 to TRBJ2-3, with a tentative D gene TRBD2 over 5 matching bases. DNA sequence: TGTGCCAGTAGTATGCCGGCAGGACTCACAGATACGCAGTATTTT. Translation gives CASSMPAGLTDTQYF. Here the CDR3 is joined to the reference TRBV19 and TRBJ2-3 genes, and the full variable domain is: DGGITQSPKYLFRKEGQNVTLSCEQNLNHDAMYWYRQDPGQGLRLIYYSQIVNDFQKGDIAEGYSVSREKKESFPLTVTSAQKNPTAFYLCASSMPAGLTDTQYFGPGTRLTVL.